Each of the 13 T cell receptor beta chains below was sequenced from the same sample in a study of metastatic and nonmetastatic thyroid tumors. Ahead of thyroid surgery, no patient had received treatment of any kind. TCRdb re-called the PCR reads with MiXCR. The sample consists of roughly 61,000 clones, more than 3.5% of them appearing once. The sequenced sample was blood. These receptors all stem from a female donor with papillary thyroid cancer or a benign thyroid nodule (not recorded which). Some clones in this sample may be carry-over from other donors' samples.

This clone was counted ten times or more. The chain couples TRBV5-1 to TRBJ1-1; no definite D call. This CDR3 has 11 residues. The ends were cut back, 5 bases at V and 0 bases at J, with 2 bases in the middle. Germline values: CDR1 SGHRS, CDR2 YFSETQ. CDR3 in DNA: TGCGCCAGCAGTTTGAACACTGAAGCTTTCTTT. This translates into CASSLNTEAFF. Based on the CDR3 plus reference TRBV5-1 and TRBJ1-1, the full variable domain is KAGVTQTPRYLIKTRGQQVTLSCSPISGHRSVSWYQQTPGQGLQFLFEYFSETQRNKGNFPGRFSGRQFSNSRSEMNVSTLELGDSALYLCASSLNTEAFFGQGTRLTVV.

The table lists this clone with many counts. Other DNA sequences in this specimen translate into the identical CDR3. The chain has TRBV7-9 and TRBJ2-2; no clear D. CDR3 length equals 14 residues. From germline, CDR1 is SEHNR and CDR2 FQNEAQ (reference sequence). Deletions cut 5 bases from V and 3 bases from J, with 10 bases between. The CDR3 spells CASSPLRDTGELFF. CDR3 bases: TGTGCCAGCAGCCCACTAAGGGACACCGGGGAGCTGTTTTTT. Combining the CDR3 with reference TRBV7-9 and TRBJ2-2 gives the whole variable domain DTGVSQNPRHKITKRGQNVTFRCDPISEHNRLYWYRQTLGQGPEFLTYFQNEAQLEKSRLLSDRFSAERPKGSFSTLEIQRTEQGDSAMYLCASSPLRDTGELFFGEGSRLTVL.

This clone was observed at least ten times. V is TRBV4-1 and J is TRBJ1-2; TRBD1 matches at 10 bases. V dropped 0 bases and J dropped 4; count of bases not matched to a gene: 8. Germline assignment: CDR1 MGHRA and CDR2 YSYEKL. The CDR3 extends over 17 amino acids. CDR3 sequence reads: CASSQDRKGQGFYGYTF. In DNA form, the CDR3 reads TGCGCCAGCAGCCAAGATCGAAAGGGACAGGGGTTCTATGGCTACACCTTC.

This clone was counted ten times or more. V is TRBV9 and J is TRBJ2-1, with TRBD2 identical over 14 bases. The V segment lost 3 bases and the J segment 10 bases; nucleotides outside the gene matches: 9. The CDR3 is made up of 16 amino acids. Germline CDR1 reads SGDLS; CDR2 reads YYNGEE. The CDR3 spells CASSAQGLAGEGEQFF. The DNA for the CDR3 is TGTGCCAGCAGCGCCCAGGGACTAGCGGGAGAGGGGGAGCAGTTCTTC.

This clone was detected only a few times. Likely a read error: the CDR3 ends without its conserved phenylalanine or tryptophan. This rearrangement joins TRBV6-2 or TRBV6-3 to TRBJ1-3; a possible D gene is TRBD1 (5 bases). The germline V gene has CDR1 MNHEY and CDR2 SVGEGT. V dropped 4 bases and J dropped 7 bases, with 17 bases sitting between them. CDR3 size: 15 residues. The CDR3, as DNA: TGTGCCAGCAGTTCTCTGGGGGGGAGTGGGAACACCATATATCTT. The encoded protein is CASSSLGGSGNTIYL.

This clone has a count of ten or more. The chain carries TRBV30 and TRBJ2-1; 7 bases are a match to TRBD2. Germline trimming cut 5 bases from V and 4 bases from J; bases unmatched to any gene: 8. The CDR3 has 14 amino acids. CDR1 is GTSNPN and CDR2 is SVGIG in the germline V gene (reference sequence). CDR3 protein: CAWAGASGYNEQFF. The CDR3 region has the DNA TGTGCCTGGGCCGGGGCTAGCGGATACAATGAGCAGTTCTTC.

This chain links TRBV6-1 with TRBJ2-2, with D possibly being TRBD2 (6 bases). The CDR3 covers 13 residues. CDR1 and CDR2 from the germline V gene are MNHNS and SASEGT. V shed 6 bases and J shed 6 bases, with 11 bases lying between them. CDR3 nucleotide sequence: TGTGCCAGCAGGGAGGGTATCTCCGGGGAGCTGTTTTTT. This encodes CASREGISGELFF.

Many counts were recorded for this clone. CDR3 protein: CASSPRSTNEKLFF. The CDR3 DNA is TGTGCCAGCTCACCAAGGTCCACTAATGAAAAACTGTTTTTT. The chain couples TRBV18 to TRBJ1-4; D unresolved. V was cut by 2 bases and J by 2 bases, with 6 bases left in between. Germline V gene data show CDR1 as KGHSH and CDR2 as LQKENI. The CDR3 totals 14 residues.

This clone was counted only a few times. The chain employs TRBV28 and TRBJ1-2, with D perhaps TRBD1 (6 bases). This CDR3 contains 16 residues. Germline values: CDR1 MDHEN, CDR2 SYDVKM. Deletions cut 3 bases from V and 4 bases from J, with 18 bases between. The CDR3 sequence: CASSFGWGDTIYGYTF. Written as DNA, the CDR3 is TGTGCCAGCAGTTTTGGGTGGGGGGACACCATCTATGGCTACACCTTC.

Ten or more counts support this clone. Other DNA variants within this sample encode the same CDR3. The J gene is TRBJ1-5, the V gene TRBV20-1; D gene uncertain. CDR1 is DFQATT and CDR2 is SNEGSKA in the germline V gene (reference sequence). This CDR3 spans 12 amino acids. Trimming cost V 3 bases and J 4 bases, with 7 bases left between them. CDR3 sequence reads: CSASKPNQPQHF. The CDR3 coding sequence is TGCAGTGCTAGTAAGCCTAATCAGCCCCAGCATTTT.

This clone was seen a handful of times. Germline is not matched at one junction end, which may reflect a read error. This rearrangement joins TRBV27 to TRBJ2-7; a weak D match, TRBD1 (6 bases). There are 15 residues in the CDR3. CDR1 is MNHEY and CDR2 is SMNVEV in the germline V gene (reference sequence). The chain's CDR3 is CASRSGQNSVYEHYF. CDR3 DNA: TGTGCCAGCAGATCCGGACAGAACTCGGTCTACGAGCATTACTTC.

This clone was recorded at least ten times. The chain couples TRBV6-5 to TRBJ1-1; D remains unclear. This CDR3 region has 18 residues. From germline, CDR1 is MNHEY and CDR2 SVGAGI. Deletions cut 2 bases from V and 2 bases from J, with 21 bases between. The CDR3 nucleotides read TGTGCCAGCAGTTACGATTCCCCGATTGTGGACTCAAACACTGAAGCTTTCTTT. Translation gives CASSYDSPIVDSNTEAFF.

In this sample, this clone turned up a few times. The V call is TRBV24-1, the J call TRBJ1-1; D is possibly TRBD1 (6 bases). From germline, CDR1 is KGHDR and CDR2 SFDVKD. Trimming left V 4 bases short and J 7 bases short, with 12 bases between. CDR3 size: 13 residues. The CDR3 DNA reads TGTGCCACCAGTGACCTGACAGGCTATGAAGCTTTCTTT. This gives the protein CATSDLTGYEAFF.